These 24 T cell receptor beta chains share one sample of origin, sequenced in a study of blood T cell repertoires in COVID-19. Generated by immunoSEQ multiplex PCR, the TCRdb table keeps only in-frame clones and is missing some. The sample consists of some 50,000 clones, approximately 80% of them appearing once. The sequencing input was peripheral blood. These TCRs come from a man in his fifties or sixties with acute or convalescent COVID-19.

This chain connects TRBV5-1 to TRBJ1-4; possible D gene TRBD1, 6 bases. The CDR3 runs to 12 residues. V lost 5 bases and J 8 bases, leaving 10 bases between the germline ends. Germline-derived CDR1 and CDR2 are SGHRS and YFSETQ. CDR3 loop: CASSEGEEKLFF. CDR3 nucleotides: TGCGCCAGCAGTGAGGGGGAAGAAAAACTGTTTTTT.

The chain combines TRBV9 with TRBJ2-1; 11 positions match TRBD2. CDR1 SGDLS and CDR2 YYNGEE come from the germline V gene. Trimming cost V 3 bases and J 5 bases; bases outside gene matches: 4. The CDR3 covers 15 residues. The CDR3 sequence is CASSDGTSGDNEQFF. The CDR3 nucleotides are TGTGCCAGCAGCGATGGGACTAGCGGAGACAATGAGCAGTTCTTC.

The CDR3 protein is CASSLETRTEAFF. The CDR3 DNA follows: TGTGCCAGCAGCTTAGAGACACGGACTGAAGCTTTCTTT. The chain couples TRBV7-2 to TRBJ1-1; no reliable D call. Trimming left V 1 base short and J 5 bases short, with 8 bases between. The V gene's germline CDR1 is SGHTA and CDR2 FQGNSA. This CDR3 has 13 amino acids. Supplemented by reference TRBV7-2 and TRBJ1-1, the full variable domain reads GAGVSQSPSNKVTEKGKDVELRCDPISGHTALYWYRQSLGQGLEFLIYFQGNSAPDKSGLPSDRFSAERTGGSVSTLTIQRTQQEDSAVYLCASSLETRTEAFFGQGTRLTVV.

This clone was seen just once. The chain employs TRBV9 and TRBJ1-4; maybe TRBD1 (5 bases). The V and J ends lost 0 bases and 5 bases respectively, with 8 bases between them. CDR3 length: 14 residues. The V gene's germline CDR1 is SGDLS and CDR2 YYNGEE. The chain's CDR3 is CASSVVDNNEKLFF. The CDR3 DNA follows: TGTGCCAGCAGCGTAGTGGACAACAATGAAAAACTGTTTTTT. The whole variable domain, filled in from reference TRBV9 and TRBJ1-4, reads DSGVTQTPKHLITATGQRVTLRCSPRSGDLSVYWYQQSLDQGLQFLIQYYNGEERAKGNILERFSAQQFPDLHSELNLSSLELGDSALYFCASSVVDNNEKLFFGSGTQLSVL.

The CDR3 protein is CASSYSSRDYGYTF. CDR3 in DNA: TGTGCCAGCAGTTACTCGAGCAGGGACTATGGCTACACCTTC. V usage is TRBV6-6 and J usage is TRBJ1-2, with D perhaps matching TRBD1 (5 bases). The germline V gene has CDR1 MNHNY and CDR2 SVGAGI (reference sequence). Trimming stripped 0 bases from V and 3 bases from J, with 8 bases between. The CDR3 contains 14 residues.

The chain combines TRBV27 with TRBJ1-1; D possibly corresponds to TRBD1 (5 bases). Germline loops: CDR1 MNHEY, CDR2 SMNVEV (reference sequence). The V gene lost 6 bases and the J gene lost 10 bases, with 12 bases spanning the gap. The CDR3 is 11 amino acids. As DNA, the CDR3 is TGTGCCAGCAGAGGGAGGGGTTCAGCTTTCTTT. Translation gives CASRGRGSAFF.

V and J are TRBV5-5 and TRBJ2-7, with 7 bases that match TRBD2. With 2 bases clipped from V and 0 bases from J, the junction kept 2 bases outside the gene matches. CDR1 and CDR2 from the germline V gene are SGHKS and YYEKEE (reference sequence). The CDR3 is made up of 14 amino acids. CDR3 nucleotides: TGTGCCAGCAGCTTCTCTAGCGGCTCCTACGAGCAGTACTTC. Translation gives CASSFSSGSYEQYF. The full variable domain, completed using reference TRBV5-5 and TRBJ2-7, is DAGVTQSPTHLIKTRGQQVTLRCSPISGHKSVSWYQQVLGQGPQFIFQYYEKEERGRGNFPDRFSARQFPNYSSELNVNALLLGDSALYLCASSFSSGSYEQYFGPGTRLTVT.

There are a few counts of this clone. This chain joins TRBV7-8 and TRBJ2-7; 7 nucleotides agree with TRBD1. Per germline, CDR1 SGHVS and CDR2 FQNEAQ. After removal of 5 bases from V and 2 bases from J, the junction contained 12 bases not matched to a gene. This CDR3 region has 16 residues. The CDR3 region is CASSLPSWDRTYEQYF. The CDR3 region has the DNA TGTGCCAGCAGCCTTCCCTCCTGGGACAGAACCTACGAGCAGTACTTC.

The V and J genes are TRBV20-1 and TRBJ2-7, with a weak D call TRBD1 (5 bases). The CDR3 has 11 residues. Germline V gene sequence: CDR1 DFQATT, CDR2 SNEGSKA (reference sequence). Deletions cut 3 bases from V and 3 bases from J, with 6 bases between. The CDR3 nucleotides read TGCAGTGCTAGTAGGGGCTACGAGCAGTACTTC. This translates into CSASRGYEQYF.

This clone came up once. The rearrangement uses TRBV19 and TRBJ1-1; TRBD1 aligns across 7 bases. V lost 3 bases and J lost 11; bases outside the gene matches: 12. The CDR3 loop spans 14 amino acids. In germline, CDR1 is LNHDA, CDR2 SQIVND (reference sequence). CDR3 nucleotide sequence: TGTGCCAGTAGTATTGGGCAGGGGGTAGACGGGGCTTTCTTT. It translates to CASSIGQGVDGAFF.

The chain links TRBV28 to TRBJ2-3; TRBD2 is a possible D gene (5 bases). CDR3 length equals 13 residues. The V end lost 6 bases, the J end lost 6 bases, and 13 bases lay between the germline ends. Germline V lookup: CDR1 MDHEN, CDR2 SYDVKM. Here the CDR3 reads CASSPRGADTQYF. CDR3 DNA: TGTGCCAGCAGCCCTCGGGGAGCGGATACGCAGTATTTT.

This clone has a handful of counts. The genes are TRBV11-2 and TRBJ1-1, with TRBD1 as a possible D gene (5 bases). The V end lost 2 bases, the J end lost 4 bases, and 14 bases lay between the germline ends. This CDR3 has 15 amino acids. Germline values: CDR1 SGHAT, CDR2 FQNNGV. In nucleotides, the CDR3 is TGTGCCAGCAGCTTATGGGCCGGGGGGAGCACTGAAGCTTTCTTT. This translates into CASSLWAGGSTEAFF.

The V gene is TRBV19, the J gene TRBJ2-5; no clear D. CDR3 length equals 13 residues. Germline CDR1 is LNHDA and CDR2 is SQIVND (reference sequence). The V gene lost 3 bases and the J gene lost 5 bases, with 10 bases spanning the gap. As DNA, the CDR3 is TGTGCCAGTAGTATTGTTAGAGATGAGACCCAGTACTTC. Protein: CASSIVRDETQYF.

The rearrangement joins TRBV5-4 to TRBJ2-3, with 8 bases fitting TRBD2. CDR1 and CDR2 from the germline V gene are SGHNT and YYREEE (reference sequence). V lost 0 bases, J lost 2 bases, and 2 bases stayed unmatched. This CDR3 is 15 amino acids long. The CDR3 region is CASSLVSGDTDTQYF. The CDR3 DNA reads as TGTGCCAGCAGCTTGGTTAGCGGGGACACAGATACGCAGTATTTT.

The chain links TRBV6-5 to TRBJ1-1; no reliable D call. V lost 7 bases and J 2 bases, leaving 11 bases between the germline ends. Germline V CDR1 and CDR2: MNHEY, SVGAGI. The CDR3 extends over 13 amino acids. This chain's CDR3 is CASNSRANTEAFF. CDR3 sequence (DNA): TGTGCCAGCAATTCGCGGGCCAACACTGAAGCTTTCTTT.

CDR3 nucleotide sequence: TGTGCCAGCAGCTTACTTACAGGGACGAACACTGAAGCTTTCTTT. Residues: CASSLLTGTNTEAFF. This sequence joins TRBV11-2 and TRBJ1-1; a possible D gene is TRBD1 (6 bases). The CDR3 consists of 15 residues. The germline V gene encodes CDR1 SGHAT and CDR2 FQNNGV. The germline V and J ends were trimmed by 2 bases and 1 base, with 11 bases remaining between them.

This clone rates as medium-sized (0.01 to 0.1%). The genes are TRBV6-4 and TRBJ2-3; 11 bases fit TRBD2. The CDR3 is 15 amino acids. CDR1 is MRHNA and CDR2 is SNTAGT in the germline V gene. J was trimmed by 1 base and V by 3 bases; bases with no gene match: 0. The CDR3 reads CASSETSGGTDTQYF. In DNA form, the CDR3 reads TGTGCCAGCAGTGAGACTAGCGGGGGCACAGATACGCAGTATTTT.

The V and J genes are TRBV5-5 and TRBJ2-2, with D tentatively TRBD1 (6 bases). The CDR3 length is 14 residues. V was shortened by 2 bases and J by 6 bases, with 11 bases between the two germline ends. Germline lookup yields CDR1 SGHKS and CDR2 YYEKEE (reference sequence). CDR3 sequence (DNA): TGTGCCAGCAGCTTCCAGGGGCTCGCCGGGGAGCTGTTTTTT. Translation: CASSFQGLAGELFF.

The chain combines TRBV2 with TRBJ2-7, with D perhaps matching TRBD2 (5 bases). The CDR3 is 14 amino acids. V was clipped by 8 bases and J by 2 bases, with 16 bases between them. The germline CDR1 and CDR2 sequences are SNHLY and FYNNEI. The CDR3 reads CASSVQSGAYEQYF. The CDR3 DNA reads as TGTGCCAGCTCGGTTCAAAGCGGAGCCTACGAGCAGTACTTC. Supplemented by reference TRBV2 and TRBJ2-7, the full variable domain reads EPEVTQTPSHQVTQMGQEVILRCVPISNHLYFYWYRQILGQKVEFLVSFYNNEISEKSEIFDDQFSVERPDGSNFTLKIRSTKLEDSAMYFCASSVQSGAYEQYFGPGTRLTVT.

This chain links TRBV16 with TRBJ1-5, with 7 bases matching TRBD1. Germline V gene sequence: CDR1 KGHSY, CDR2 FQNENV. J was trimmed by 5 bases and V by 0 bases; bases with no gene match: 1. The length of the CDR3 is 14 residues. The CDR3: CASSQSQGDQPQHF. The DNA of the CDR3 is TGTGCCAGCAGCCAATCGCAGGGGGATCAGCCCCAGCATTTT.

The V gene is TRBV13, the J gene TRBJ2-1, with TRBD1 as a possible D gene (5 bases). V was pared by 5 bases and J by 5 bases, with 10 bases between. This CDR3 has 13 residues. Germline V gene lookup returns CDR1 PRHDT and CDR2 FYEKMQ (reference sequence). The CDR3 nucleotides read TGTGCCAGCAGCCAGGGCCCCAACAATGAGCAGTTCTTC. Translation: CASSQGPNNEQFF.

The V call is TRBV19, the J call TRBJ2-2; the match to TRBD1 covers 9 bases. CDR1 is LNHDA and CDR2 is SQIVND in the germline V gene (reference sequence). V lost 10 bases to trimming and J lost 4 bases; unmatched junction nucleotides: 4. This CDR3 spans 13 amino acids. Here the CDR3 DNA reads TGTGCCACCAGGACAGGGGTCACCGGGGAGCTGTTTTTT. This sequence encodes CATRTGVTGELFF.

This chain uses TRBV12-3 or TRBV12-4 with TRBJ1-1; D uncertain. V shed 5 bases and J shed 5 bases, with 12 bases lying between them. This CDR3 is 13 amino acids long. CDR3: CASSPPTGTEAFF. CDR3 DNA sequence: TGTGCCAGCAGTCCACCCACGGGGACTGAAGCTTTCTTT.

The chain combines TRBV27 with TRBJ2-5; 7 bases line up with TRBD2. There are 11 residues in the CDR3. Looked up from germline, CDR1 is MNHEY and CDR2 is SMNVEV (reference sequence). J lost 12 bases, V lost 5 bases, and 6 bases had no gene match. The CDR3 coding sequence is TGTGCCAGCAGTCACGGACTAGAAAAGTACTTC. This translates into CASSHGLEKYF.